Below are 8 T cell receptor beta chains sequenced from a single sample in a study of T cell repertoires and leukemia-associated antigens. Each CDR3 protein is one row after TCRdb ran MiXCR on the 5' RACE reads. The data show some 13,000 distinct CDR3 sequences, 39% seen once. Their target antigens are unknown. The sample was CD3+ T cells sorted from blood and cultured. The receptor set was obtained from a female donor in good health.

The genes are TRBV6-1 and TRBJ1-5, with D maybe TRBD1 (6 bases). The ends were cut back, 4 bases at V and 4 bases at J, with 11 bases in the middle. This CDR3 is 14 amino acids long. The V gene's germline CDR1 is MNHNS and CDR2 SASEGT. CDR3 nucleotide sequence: TGTGCCAGCAGTGGGTGGACAGAGAATCAGCCCCAGCATTTT. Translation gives CASSGWTENQPQHF.

Here the CDR3 DNA reads TGCGCCAGCAGCAACCGGACTAGCGGGAGCCGGAAGACCCAGTACTTC. It encodes CASSNRTSGSRKTQYF. This chain links TRBV5-1 with TRBJ2-5, with TRBD2 matching over 13 bases. Losses at the gene ends were 4 bases for V and 6 bases for J; bases not matched to a gene: 9. Germline loops: CDR1 SGHRS, CDR2 YFSETQ. The CDR3 runs to 16 residues.

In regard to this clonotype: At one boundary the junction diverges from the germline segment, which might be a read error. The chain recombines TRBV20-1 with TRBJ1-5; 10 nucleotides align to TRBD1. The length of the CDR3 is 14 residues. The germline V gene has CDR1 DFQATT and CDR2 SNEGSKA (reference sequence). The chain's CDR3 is CGALGTGDFGPQHF. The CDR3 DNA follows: TGCGGTGCCCTGGGGACAGGGGATTTTGGGCCCCAGCATTTT.

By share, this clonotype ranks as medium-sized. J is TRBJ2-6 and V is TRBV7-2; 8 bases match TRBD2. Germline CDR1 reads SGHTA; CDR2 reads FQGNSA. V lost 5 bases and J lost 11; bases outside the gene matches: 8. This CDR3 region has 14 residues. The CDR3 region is CASSLRLANYVLTF. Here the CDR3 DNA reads TGTGCCAGCAGCCTACGACTAGCGAACTACGTCCTGACTTTC.

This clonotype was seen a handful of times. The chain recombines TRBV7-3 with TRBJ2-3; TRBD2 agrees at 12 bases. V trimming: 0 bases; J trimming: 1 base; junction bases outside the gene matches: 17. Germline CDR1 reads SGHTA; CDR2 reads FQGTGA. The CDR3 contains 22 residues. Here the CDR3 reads CASSLTPRLAGGRVRGTDTQYF. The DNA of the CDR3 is TGTGCCAGCAGCTTAACGCCTCGGCTAGCGGGAGGGCGAGTGCGGGGCACAGATACGCAGTATTTT.

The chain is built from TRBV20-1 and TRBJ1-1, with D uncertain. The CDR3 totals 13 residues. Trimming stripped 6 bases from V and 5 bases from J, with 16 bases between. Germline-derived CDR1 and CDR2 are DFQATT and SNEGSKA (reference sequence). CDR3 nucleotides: TGCAGTGCCAGCAGGCGGAGAGGGACTGAAGCTTTCTTT. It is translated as CSASRRRGTEAFF.

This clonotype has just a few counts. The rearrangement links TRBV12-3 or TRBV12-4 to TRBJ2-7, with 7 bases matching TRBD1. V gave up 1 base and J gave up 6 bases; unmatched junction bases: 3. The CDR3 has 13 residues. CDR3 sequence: CASSLGQGVEQYF. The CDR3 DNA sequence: TGTGCCAGCAGTTTAGGACAGGGCGTCGAGCAGTACTTC.

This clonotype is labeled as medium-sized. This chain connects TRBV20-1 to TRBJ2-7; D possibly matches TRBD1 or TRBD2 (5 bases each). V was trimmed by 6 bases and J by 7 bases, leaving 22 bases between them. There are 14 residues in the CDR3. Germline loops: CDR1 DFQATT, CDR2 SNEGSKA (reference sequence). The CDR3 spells CSAGAGRDPMEQYF. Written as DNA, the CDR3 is TGCAGTGCGGGCGCGGGCCGGGACCCCATGGAGCAGTACTTC.